This T cell receptor (beta chain) was retrieved from a study of early T cells in non-severe SARS-CoV-2 infection. Across the whole study: Bulk RNA from unsorted whole blood was sequenced; chains were unpaired. General study results and limits: There was a bias toward anti-spike CD8 responses in VDJdb matching, which missed private and CD4 specificities.

Many counts were recorded for this clonotype. Its matching antigen is unknown. Individual cDNA molecules carried attached unique molecular identifiers. Using its own MiXCR run on the 5' RACE reads, TCRdb lists one record per CDR3 protein. The table includes more than 75,000 distinct CDR3 sequences, roughly 13% detected once. Input material: whole blood. The sequence was obtained from an adult who was a healthcare worker with PCR-confirmed SARS-CoV-2 infection or an uninfected control (not recorded which).

The CDR3 DNA reads as TGCAGTGCTCGGCCGGGGCCAAATGAAAAACTGTTTTTT. This encodes CSARPGPNEKLFF. The V and J genes are TRBV20-1 and TRBJ1-4; possible D gene TRBD1, 5 bases. The CDR3 is made up of 13 amino acids. Trimming stripped 5 bases from V and 5 bases from J, with 12 bases between. Germline assignment: CDR1 DFQATT and CDR2 SNEGSKA (reference sequence).